This entry concerns a single T cell receptor beta chain. Germline CDR1 is SGHDT and CDR2 is YYEEEE. The CDR3 extends over 13 amino acids. V was shortened by 4 bases and J by 6 bases, with 14 bases between the two germline ends. This sample was taken from a study of shared clonotypes between healthy human individuals. Sequencing was performed with immunoSEQ multiplex PCR; in TCRdb, only in-frame clones are kept and a portion is missing. Seen here are over a million clones, approximately 98% observed once, and the top ten hold approximately 0.44%. This TCR was sampled from a man younger than 40 in good health. The sequenced material came from naive CD4+ T cells sorted from blood. Stated subset: CD45RA+ positively selected. This chain links TRBV5-6 with TRBJ2-7, with D perhaps being TRBD1 or TRBD2 (5 bases each). The CDR3, as DNA: TGTGCCAGCAGCCGGGACCCAGTAGGCGAGCAGTACTTC. As protein: CASSRDPVGEQYF.